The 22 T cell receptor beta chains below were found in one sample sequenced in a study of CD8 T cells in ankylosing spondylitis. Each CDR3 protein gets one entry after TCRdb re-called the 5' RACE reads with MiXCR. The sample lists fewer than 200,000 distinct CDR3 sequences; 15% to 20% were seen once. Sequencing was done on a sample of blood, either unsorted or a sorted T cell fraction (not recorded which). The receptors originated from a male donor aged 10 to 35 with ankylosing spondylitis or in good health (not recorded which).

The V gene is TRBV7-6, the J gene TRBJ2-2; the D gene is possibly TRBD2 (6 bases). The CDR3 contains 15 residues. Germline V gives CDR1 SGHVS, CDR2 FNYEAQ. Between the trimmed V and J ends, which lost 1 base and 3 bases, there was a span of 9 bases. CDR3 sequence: CASSLVGGDTGELFF. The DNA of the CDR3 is TGTGCCAGCAGCTTAGTAGGCGGGGACACCGGGGAGCTGTTTTTT.

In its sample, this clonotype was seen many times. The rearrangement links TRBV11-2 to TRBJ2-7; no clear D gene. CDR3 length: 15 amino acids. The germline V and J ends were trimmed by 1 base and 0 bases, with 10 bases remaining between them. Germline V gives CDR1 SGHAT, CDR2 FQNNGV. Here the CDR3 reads CASSLAWASSYEQYV. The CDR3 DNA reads TGTGCCAGCAGCTTAGCTTGGGCTAGCTCCTACGAGCAGTACGTC.

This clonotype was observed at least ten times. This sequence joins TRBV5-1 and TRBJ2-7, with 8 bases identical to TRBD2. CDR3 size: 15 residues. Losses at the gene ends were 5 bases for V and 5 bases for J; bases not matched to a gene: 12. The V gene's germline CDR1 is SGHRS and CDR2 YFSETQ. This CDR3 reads CASSPTSPGGDEQYV. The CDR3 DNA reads TGCGCCAGCAGTCCAACCTCGCCGGGAGGGGACGAGCAGTACGTC.

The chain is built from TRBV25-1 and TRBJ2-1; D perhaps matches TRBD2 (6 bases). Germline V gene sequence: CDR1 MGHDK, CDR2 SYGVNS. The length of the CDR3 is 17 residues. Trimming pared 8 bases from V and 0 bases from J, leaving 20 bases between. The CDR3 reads CASSSWRGQSSYNEQFF. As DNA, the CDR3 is TGTGCCAGCTCGAGCTGGCGGGGCCAAAGCTCCTACAATGAGCAGTTCTTC.

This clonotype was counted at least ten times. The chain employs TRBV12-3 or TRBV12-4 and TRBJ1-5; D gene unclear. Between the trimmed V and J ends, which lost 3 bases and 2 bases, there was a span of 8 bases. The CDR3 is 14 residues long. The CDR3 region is CASSLDGRNQPQHF. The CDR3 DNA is TGTGCCAGCAGTTTGGACGGCCGCAATCAGCCCCAGCATTTT.

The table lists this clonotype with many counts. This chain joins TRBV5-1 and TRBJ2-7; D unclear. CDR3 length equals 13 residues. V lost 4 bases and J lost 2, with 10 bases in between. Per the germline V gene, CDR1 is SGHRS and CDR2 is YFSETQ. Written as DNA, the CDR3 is TGCGCCAGCAGCCCCGGACCCACCTACGAGCAGTACGTC. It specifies CASSPGPTYEQYV.

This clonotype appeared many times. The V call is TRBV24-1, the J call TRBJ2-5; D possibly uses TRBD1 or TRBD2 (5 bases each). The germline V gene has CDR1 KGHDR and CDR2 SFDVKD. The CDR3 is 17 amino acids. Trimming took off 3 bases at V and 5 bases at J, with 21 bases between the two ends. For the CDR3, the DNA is TGTGCCACCAGTGATGTACCTTCCTGGGGACCAGGGGAGACCCAGTACTTC. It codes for CATSDVPSWGPGETQYF.

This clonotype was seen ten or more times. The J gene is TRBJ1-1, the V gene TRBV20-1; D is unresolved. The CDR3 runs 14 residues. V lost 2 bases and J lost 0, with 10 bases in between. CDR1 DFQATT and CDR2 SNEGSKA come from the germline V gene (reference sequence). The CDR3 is CSARSVLLNTEAFF. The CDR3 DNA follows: TGCAGTGCTAGATCGGTCCTGCTGAACACTGAAGCTTTCTTT.

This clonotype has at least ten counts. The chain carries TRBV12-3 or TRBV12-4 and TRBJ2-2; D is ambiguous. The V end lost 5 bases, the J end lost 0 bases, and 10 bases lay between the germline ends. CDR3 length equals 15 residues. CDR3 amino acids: CASSASRSNTGELFF. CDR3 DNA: TGTGCCAGCAGTGCCAGCCGGTCGAACACCGGGGAGCTGTTTTTT.

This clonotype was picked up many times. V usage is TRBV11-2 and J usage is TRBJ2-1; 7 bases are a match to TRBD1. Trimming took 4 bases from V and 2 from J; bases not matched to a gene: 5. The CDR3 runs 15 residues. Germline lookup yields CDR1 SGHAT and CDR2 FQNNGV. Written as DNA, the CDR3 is TGTGCCAGCAGCTCCTACAGGGGAGCCTACAATGAGCAGTTCTTC. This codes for CASSSYRGAYNEQFF.

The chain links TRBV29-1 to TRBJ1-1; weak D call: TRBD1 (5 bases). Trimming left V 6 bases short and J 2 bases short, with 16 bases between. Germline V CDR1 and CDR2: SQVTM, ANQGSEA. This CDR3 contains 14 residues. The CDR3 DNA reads TGCAGCGTACCTCATATGGGGGTAAACACTGAAGCTTTCTTT. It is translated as CSVPHMGVNTEAFF.

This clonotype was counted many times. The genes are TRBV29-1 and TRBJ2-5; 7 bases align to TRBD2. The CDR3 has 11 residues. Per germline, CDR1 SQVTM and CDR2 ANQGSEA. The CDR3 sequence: CSELARETQYF. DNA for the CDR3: TGCAGTGAACTAGCGCGGGAGACCCAGTACTTC.

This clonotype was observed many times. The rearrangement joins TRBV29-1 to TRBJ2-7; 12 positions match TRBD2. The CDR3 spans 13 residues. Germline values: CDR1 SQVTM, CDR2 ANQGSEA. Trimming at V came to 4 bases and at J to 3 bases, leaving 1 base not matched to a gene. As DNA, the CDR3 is TGCAGCGTTGCGACTAGCGGGAGCTACGAGCAGTACGTC. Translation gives CSVATSGSYEQYV.

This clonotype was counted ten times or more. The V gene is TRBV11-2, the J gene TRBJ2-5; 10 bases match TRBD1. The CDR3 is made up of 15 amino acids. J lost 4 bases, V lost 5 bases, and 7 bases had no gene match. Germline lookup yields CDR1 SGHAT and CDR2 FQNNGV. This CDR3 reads CASSRGTGARETQYF. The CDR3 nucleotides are TGTGCCAGCAGCCGTGGGACAGGGGCGCGAGAGACCCAGTACTTC.

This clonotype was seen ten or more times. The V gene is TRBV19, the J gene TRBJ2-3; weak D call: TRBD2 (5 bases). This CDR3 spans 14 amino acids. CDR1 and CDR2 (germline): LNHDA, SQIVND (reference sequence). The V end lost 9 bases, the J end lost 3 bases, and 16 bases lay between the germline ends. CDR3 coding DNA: TGTGCCAGCCGGAACCCCGGGGTGACAGATACGCAGTATTTT. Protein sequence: CASRNPGVTDTQYF.

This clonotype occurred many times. CDR3 in amino acids: CASSPVRGPTSGANVLTF. The CDR3 nucleotides read TGTGCCAGCAGCCCCGTCAGGGGGCCAACCTCTGGGGCCAACGTCCTGACTTTC. The rearrangement joins TRBV12-3 or TRBV12-4 to TRBJ2-6; 8 nucleotides match TRBD1. Trimming removed 6 bases from V and 0 bases from J; junction bases left unmatched: 10. The CDR3 spans 18 residues.

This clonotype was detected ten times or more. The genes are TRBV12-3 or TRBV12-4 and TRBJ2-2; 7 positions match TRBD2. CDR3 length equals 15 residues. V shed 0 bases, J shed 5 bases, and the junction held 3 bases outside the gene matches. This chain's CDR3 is CASSLAGGRTGELFF. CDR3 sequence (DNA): TGTGCCAGCAGTTTAGCGGGCGGGAGAACCGGGGAGCTGTTTTTT.

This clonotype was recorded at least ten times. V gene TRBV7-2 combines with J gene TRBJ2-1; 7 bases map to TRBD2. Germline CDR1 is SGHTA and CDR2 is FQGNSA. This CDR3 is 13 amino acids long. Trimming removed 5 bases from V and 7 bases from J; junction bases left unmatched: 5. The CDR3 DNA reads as TGTGCCAGCAGCGCCAGACTAGCTAATGAGCAGTTCTTC. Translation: CASSARLANEQFF.

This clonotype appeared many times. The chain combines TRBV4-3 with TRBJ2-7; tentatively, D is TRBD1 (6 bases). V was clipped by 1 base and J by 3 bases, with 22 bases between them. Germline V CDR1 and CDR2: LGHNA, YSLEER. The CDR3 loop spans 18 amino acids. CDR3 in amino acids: CASSQGVMVRGSYYEQYF. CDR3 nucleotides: TGCGCCAGCAGCCAAGGGGTCATGGTAAGGGGGAGTTACTACGAGCAGTACTTC.

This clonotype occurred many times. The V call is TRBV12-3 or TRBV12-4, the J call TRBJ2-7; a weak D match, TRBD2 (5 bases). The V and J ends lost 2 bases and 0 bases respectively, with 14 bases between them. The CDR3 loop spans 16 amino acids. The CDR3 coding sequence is TGTGCCAGCAGTTTATACGGAGCGGCAAGCTCCTACGAGCAGTACTTC. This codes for CASSLYGAASSYEQYF.

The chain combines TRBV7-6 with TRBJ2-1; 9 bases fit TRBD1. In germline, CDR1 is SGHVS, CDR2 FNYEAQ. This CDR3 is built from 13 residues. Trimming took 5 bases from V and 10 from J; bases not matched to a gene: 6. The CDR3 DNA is TGTGCCAGCAGCGCACAGACAGGGGGGGAGCAGTTCTTC. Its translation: CASSAQTGGEQFF.

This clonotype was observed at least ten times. CDR3 in amino acids: CAWSHGMTYEQYF. The CDR3 DNA is TGTGCCTGGAGCCACGGGATGACCTACGAGCAGTACTTC. This chain links TRBV30 with TRBJ2-7, with a weak D call TRBD2 (5 bases). The CDR3 covers 13 residues. Germline CDR1 is GTSNPN and CDR2 is SVGIG (reference sequence). Trimming removed 3 bases at V and 2 bases at J, with 11 bases between.